Listed below are T cell receptor beta chains from one sample, sequenced in a study of blood T cells in healthy people across ages. TCRdb re-derived calls from the 5' RACE reads in MiXCR, one entry per CDR3 protein. The table lists 1.5 million or so distinct CDR3 sequences, less than 45% of them singletons. Source material: blood. The receptors come from a woman in her late teens or twenties in good health. Each CDR3 is given with its conserved first and last residue. Each record gives: CDR3 length, J gene, V gene, clone size, D gene, CDR3 protein, CDR3 DNA. A D gene is named only where the DNA matches it firmly. Clone size is given for some rows only: seen once, a few or many times, or a class if the clone is expanded.

length: 16
J: TRBJ2-7
V: TRBV15
size: .
D: .
CDR3: CATSSLWGLHAYEQYF
DNA: TGTGCCACCAGCAGCCTCTGGGGGCTCCACGCTTACGAGCAGTACTTC

length: 16
J: TRBJ1-2
V: TRBV4-1
size: .
D: .
CDR3: CASSQVGEERNYGYTF
DNA: TGCGCCAGCAGCCAAGTCGGCGAGGAGAGAAACTATGGCTACACCTTC

length: 13
J: TRBJ1-2
V: TRBV20-1
size: .
D: .
CDR3: CSARGGTDNGYTF
DNA: TGCAGTGCTAGAGGCGGGACGGATAATGGCTACACCTTC

length: 15
J: TRBJ2-1
V: TRBV14
size: .
D: TRBD1
CDR3: CATPERTGSYNEQFF
DNA: TGTGCCACCCCTGAAAGGACAGGGAGTTACAATGAGCAGTTCTTC

length: 15
J: TRBJ2-1
V: TRBV10-3
size: .
D: .
CDR3: CAISSLSSSYNEQFF
DNA: TGTGCCATCAGTTCTCTTTCAAGCTCCTACAATGAGCAGTTCTTC

length: 15
J: TRBJ2-7
V: TRBV7-9
size: few
D: .
CDR3: CASAQGLGPSYEQYF
DNA: TGTGCCAGCGCTCAAGGACTGGGGCCCTCCTACGAGCAGTACTTC

length: 13
J: TRBJ1-1
V: TRBV20-1
size: .
D: TRBD1
CDR3: CSARSDRASEAFF
DNA: TGCAGTGCTAGAAGCGACAGGGCCTCTGAAGCTTTCTTT

length: 15
J: TRBJ1-1
V: TRBV6-2/TRBV6-3
size: .
D: .
CDR3: CASSRRPGRGAEAFF
DNA: TGTGCCAGCAGTCGCCGACCCGGACGTGGCGCTGAAGCTTTCTTT

length: 15
J: TRBJ2-1
V: TRBV5-1
size: many
D: .
CDR3: CASSLAPGTYNEQFF
DNA: TGTGCCAGCAGCTTGGCCCCAGGGACGTACAATGAGCAGTTCTTC

length: 14
J: TRBJ2-5
V: TRBV20-1
size: few
D: .
CDR3: CSANPGSWDETQYF
DNA: TGCAGTGCTAATCCCGGGTCCTGGGATGAGACCCAGTACTTC

length: 14
J: TRBJ2-7
V: TRBV29-1
size: many
D: TRBD1
CDR3: CSVELDRDRYEQYF
DNA: TGCAGCGTTGAGTTGGACAGGGATCGGTACGAGCAGTACTTC

length: 17
J: TRBJ2-6
V: TRBV4-2
size: few
D: TRBD2
CDR3: CASSQGTSVSGANVLTF
DNA: TGTGCCAGCAGCCAAGGGACTAGTGTTTCTGGGGCCAACGTCCTGACTTTC

length: 15
J: TRBJ1-2
V: TRBV4-2
size: few
D: TRBD1
CDR3: CASSPTGGANYGYTF
DNA: TGTGCCAGCAGCCCAACAGGGGGCGCTAACTATGGCTACACCTTC

length: 16
J: TRBJ2-2
V: TRBV12-3/TRBV12-4
size: .
D: .
CDR3: CASSLSGDTNTGELFF
DNA: TGTGCCAGCAGTTTAAGCGGGGACACGAACACCGGGGAGCTGTTTTTT

length: 14
J: TRBJ2-5
V: TRBV5-1
size: few
D: .
CDR3: CASTLAGLQETQYF
DNA: TGCGCCAGCACCCTTGCGGGGCTCCAAGAGACCCAGTACTTC

length: 12
J: TRBJ2-3
V: TRBV11-3
size: .
D: .
CDR3: CASKGVGDTQYF
DNA: TGTGCCAGCAAGGGGGTTGGAGATACGCAGTATTTT

length: 15
J: TRBJ1-2
V: TRBV2
size: .
D: TRBD1
CDR3: CARSEQGRGNYGYTF
DNA: TGTGCCCGCAGCGAACAGGGGAGGGGGAACTATGGCTACACCTTC

length: 15
J: TRBJ1-2
V: TRBV7-2
size: .
D: .
CDR3: CASSLDTGLHYGYTF
DNA: TGTGCCAGCAGCTTAGACACAGGGTTGCACTATGGCTACACCTTC

length: 16
J: TRBJ2-5
V: TRBV7-9
size: .
D: .
CDR3: CASSLGTGGGQETQYF
DNA: TGTGCCAGCAGCTTAGGAACAGGAGGGGGCCAAGAGACCCAGTACTTC

length: 17
J: TRBJ1-1
V: TRBV27
size: .
D: .
CDR3: CASTREGTRGIDTEAFF
DNA: TGTGCCAGCACCCGGGAAGGGACTCGAGGGATTGACACTGAAGCTTTCTTT

length: 15
J: TRBJ2-4
V: TRBV27
size: few
D: TRBD1
CDR3: CASIAFRDRGSIQYF
DNA: TGTGCCAGCATCGCCTTCCGGGACAGGGGAAGCATTCAGTACTTC

length: 18
J: TRBJ2-3
V: TRBV3-1
size: .
D: TRBD1
CDR3: CASSQVPGQGLGTDTQYF
DNA: TGTGCCAGCAGCCAAGTCCCCGGACAGGGACTGGGCACAGATACGCAGTATTTT

length: 14
J: TRBJ1-4
V: TRBV10-3
size: few
D: .
CDR3: CAISSAGLQEKLFF
DNA: TGTGCCATCAGCTCCGCCGGGCTCCAGGAAAAACTGTTTTTT

length: 14
J: TRBJ1-2
V: TRBV20-1
size: .
D: TRBD1
CDR3: CSARAGGKDYGYTF
DNA: TGCAGTGCTAGAGCAGGGGGCAAGGACTATGGCTACACCTTC

length: 12
J: TRBJ1-5
V: TRBV12-3/TRBV12-4
size: .
D: .
CDR3: CASGRRVAPQHF
DNA: TGTGCCAGCGGGAGGCGAGTTGCGCCCCAGCATTTT

length: 13
J: TRBJ1-6
V: TRBV7-2
size: .
D: .
CDR3: CASSLRMNSPLHF
DNA: TGTGCCAGCAGCTTACGGATGAATTCACCCCTCCACTTT

length: 16
J: TRBJ2-2
V: TRBV3-1
size: once
D: TRBD2
CDR3: CASNPGGGTNTGELFF
DNA: TGTGCCAGCAACCCTGGCGGGGGAACGAACACCGGGGAGCTGTTTTTT

length: 14
J: TRBJ2-2
V: TRBV3-1
size: .
D: .
CDR3: CASSQGVDTGELFF
DNA: TGTGCCAGCAGCCAGGGGGTTGACACCGGGGAGCTGTTTTTT

length: 13
J: TRBJ2-2
V: TRBV29-1
size: once
D: TRBD1
CDR3: CSVGTGRTGELFF
DNA: TGCAGCGTAGGGACAGGGCGAACCGGGGAGCTGTTTTTT

length: 16
J: TRBJ1-1
V: TRBV4-1
size: .
D: .
CDR3: CASSQEKGRLNTEAFF
DNA: TGCGCCAGCAGCCAAGAAAAGGGACGGCTGAACACTGAAGCTTTCTTT

length: 16
J: TRBJ2-5
V: TRBV5-5
size: .
D: TRBD2
CDR3: CASSLFGGRAGETQYF
DNA: TGTGCCAGCAGCTTGTTCGGCGGGAGGGCCGGGGAGACCCAGTACTTC

length: 13
J: TRBJ2-4
V: TRBV20-1
size: .
D: TRBD2
CDR3: CSARDRRGTHQYF
DNA: TGCAGTGCTAGAGATCGGCGGGGGACCCACCAGTACTTC

length: 13
J: TRBJ1-1
V: TRBV28
size: .
D: .
CDR3: CASTILRDTEAFF
DNA: TGTGCCAGCACCATTCTGCGGGACACTGAAGCTTTCTTT

length: 15
J: TRBJ2-7
V: TRBV6-5
size: few
D: .
CDR3: CASSPSFPHVHEQYF
DNA: TGTGCCAGCAGTCCCTCTTTCCCTCATGTCCACGAGCAGTACTTC

length: 14
J: TRBJ1-2
V: TRBV4-1
size: .
D: .
CDR3: CASSQGRSAYGYTF
DNA: TGCGCCAGCAGCCAAGGTCGGTCAGCCTATGGCTACACCTTC

length: 16
J: TRBJ2-3
V: TRBV5-1
size: .
D: .
CDR3: CASSLSGGTPADTQYF
DNA: TGCGCCAGCAGCTTGTCTGGCGGAACCCCCGCAGATACGCAGTATTTT

length: 14
J: TRBJ2-3
V: TRBV4-1
size: few
D: TRBD2
CDR3: CASRIAGGTDTQYF
DNA: TGCGCCTCCCGGATAGCGGGGGGGACAGATACGCAGTATTTT

length: 15
J: TRBJ2-7
V: TRBV5-1
size: few
D: .
CDR3: CASSLGGLPTYEQYF
DNA: TGCGCCAGCAGCTTGGGTGGCCTCCCAACCTACGAGCAGTACTTC

length: 16
J: TRBJ2-7
V: TRBV15
size: few
D: .
CDR3: CATSSALGDTTYEQYF
DNA: TGTGCCACCAGCAGTGCTTTGGGGGACACCACCTACGAGCAGTACTTC

length: 12
J: TRBJ2-7
V: TRBV3-1
size: .
D: .
CDR3: CASSQVKYEQYF
DNA: TGTGCCAGCAGCCAAGTTAAATACGAGCAGTACTTC

length: 14
J: TRBJ2-7
V: TRBV12-3/TRBV12-4
size: few
D: TRBD2
CDR3: CASRVAGLSYEQYF
DNA: TGTGCCAGCAGGGTAGCGGGTCTCTCCTACGAGCAGTACTTC

length: 14
J: TRBJ2-1
V: TRBV7-2
size: .
D: TRBD2
CDR3: CAGESRDYSYEQFF
DNA: TGTGCCGGAGAAAGCCGGGACTATTCCTACGAGCAGTTCTTC

length: 14
J: TRBJ1-5
V: TRBV28
size: .
D: TRBD1
CDR3: CASSHGQGYPPQHF
DNA: TGTGCCAGCAGTCACGGACAGGGTTATCCGCCCCAGCATTTT

length: 16
J: TRBJ1-2
V: TRBV6-5
size: few
D: .
CDR3: CASPIWDLGANYGYTF
DNA: TGTGCCAGCCCCATATGGGATTTAGGAGCTAACTATGGCTACACCTTC

length: 15
J: TRBJ2-3
V: TRBV9
size: .
D: .
CDR3: CASSSGGGNTDTQYF
DNA: TGTGCCAGCAGCTCCGGTGGCGGTAACACAGATACGCAGTATTTT

length: 13
J: TRBJ2-1
V: TRBV6-2/TRBV6-3
size: few
D: .
CDR3: CASQPGTYNEQFF
DNA: TGTGCCAGCCAGCCCGGGACCTACAATGAGCAGTTCTTC

length: 14
J: TRBJ2-7
V: TRBV2
size: .
D: .
CDR3: CASKGDGTSYEQYF
DNA: TGTGCCAGCAAGGGAGACGGCACCTCCTACGAGCAGTACTTC

length: 13
J: TRBJ2-5
V: TRBV3-1
size: few
D: TRBD2
CDR3: CASKSSGQETQYF
DNA: TGTGCCAGCAAATCTAGCGGCCAAGAGACCCAGTACTTC

length: 13
J: TRBJ2-7
V: TRBV7-2
size: few
D: .
CDR3: CASSLSQAYEQYF
DNA: TGTGCCAGCAGTTTGTCACAAGCCTACGAGCAGTACTTC

length: 14
J: TRBJ2-3
V: TRBV7-2
size: .
D: .
CDR3: CASSSGHSTDTQYF
DNA: TGTGCCAGCAGCTCCGGACACAGCACAGATACGCAGTATTTT

length: 16
J: TRBJ1-1
V: TRBV5-1
size: .
D: .
CDR3: CASSLGGGASNTEAFF
DNA: TGCGCCAGCAGCTTGGGCGGGGGGGCTTCGAACACTGAAGCTTTCTTT

length: 16
J: TRBJ2-2
V: TRBV7-8
size: .
D: .
CDR3: CASSLGSREDTGELFF
DNA: TGTGCCAGCAGCTTGGGGTCCAGGGAAGACACCGGGGAGCTGTTTTTT

length: 15
J: TRBJ1-1
V: TRBV27
size: .
D: TRBD1
CDR3: CASSSYQGARAGAFF
DNA: TGTGCCAGCAGTTCCTACCAGGGGGCGCGGGCGGGAGCTTTCTTT